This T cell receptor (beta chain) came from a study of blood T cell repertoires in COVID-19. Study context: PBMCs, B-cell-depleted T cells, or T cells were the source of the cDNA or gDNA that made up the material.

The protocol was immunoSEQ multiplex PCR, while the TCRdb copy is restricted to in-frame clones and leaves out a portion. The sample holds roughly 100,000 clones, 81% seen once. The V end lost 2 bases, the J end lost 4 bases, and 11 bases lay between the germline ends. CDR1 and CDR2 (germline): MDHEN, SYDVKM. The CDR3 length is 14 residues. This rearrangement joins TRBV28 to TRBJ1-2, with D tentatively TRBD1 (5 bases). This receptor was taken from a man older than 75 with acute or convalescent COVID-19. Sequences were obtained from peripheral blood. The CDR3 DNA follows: TGTGCCAGCAGTTTACTTGGGCAGGGCTATGGCTACACCTTC. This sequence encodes CASSLLGQGYGYTF.